The clone carrying this TCR beta chain was observed at least ten times. The sample comes from a study of regulatory T cells in long-lasting Graves disease. Study-level background: The antithyroid drugs taken by newly diagnosed Graves' patients had been used for under 3 months.

Stated time point: newly diagnosed GD, antithyroid drugs for less than 3 months. With RNA extracted from PBMCs as input, the TCR library was made. Building of the TCR beta libraries involved iRepertoire HTBI primers and Arm-PCR of CDR3 regions. Using its own MiXCR run on the multiplex PCR reads, TCRdb lists one record per CDR3 protein. The sample consists of about 560,000 distinct CDR3 sequences, 15% to 20% of them appearing once. Trimming removed 1 base from V and 2 bases from J, with 19 bases in between. Per germline, CDR1 SGHTA and CDR2 FQGTGA. The CDR3 has 18 residues. The sample was also reused in another study, on T cells in Graves' hyperthyroidism and ophthalmopathy. In that study: TCR CDR3 regions were first amplified by RT-PCR with HTBI primers.

This clonotype was obtained from a man aged 18 to 35 with Graves disease. The gene calls are TRBV7-3 and TRBJ2-3; either TRBD1 or TRBD2 may fit D (6 bases each). The specimen was peripheral blood mononuclear cells (PBMCs), collected at new diagnosis, from a patient treated with antithyroid drugs. The CDR3 region has the DNA TGTGCCAGCAGCTTAAAATTCGGACAGTCTAGCGACACAGATACGCAGTATTTT. Translating it yields CASSLKFGQSSDTDTQYF.